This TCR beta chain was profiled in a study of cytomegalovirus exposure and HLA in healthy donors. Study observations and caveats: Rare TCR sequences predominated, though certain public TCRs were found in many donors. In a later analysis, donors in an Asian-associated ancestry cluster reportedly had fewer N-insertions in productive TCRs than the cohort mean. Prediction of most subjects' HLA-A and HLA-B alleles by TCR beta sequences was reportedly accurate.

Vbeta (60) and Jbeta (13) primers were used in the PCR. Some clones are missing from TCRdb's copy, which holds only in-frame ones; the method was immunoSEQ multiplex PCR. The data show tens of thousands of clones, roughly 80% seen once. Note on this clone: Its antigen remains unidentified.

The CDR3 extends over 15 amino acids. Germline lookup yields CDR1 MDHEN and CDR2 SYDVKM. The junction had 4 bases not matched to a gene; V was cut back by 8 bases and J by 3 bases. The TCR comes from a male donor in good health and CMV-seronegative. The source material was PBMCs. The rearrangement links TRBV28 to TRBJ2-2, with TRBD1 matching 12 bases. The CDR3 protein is CASGTGGADTGELFF. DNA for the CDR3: TGTGCCAGCGGGACAGGGGGCGCGGACACCGGGGAGCTGTTTTTT.